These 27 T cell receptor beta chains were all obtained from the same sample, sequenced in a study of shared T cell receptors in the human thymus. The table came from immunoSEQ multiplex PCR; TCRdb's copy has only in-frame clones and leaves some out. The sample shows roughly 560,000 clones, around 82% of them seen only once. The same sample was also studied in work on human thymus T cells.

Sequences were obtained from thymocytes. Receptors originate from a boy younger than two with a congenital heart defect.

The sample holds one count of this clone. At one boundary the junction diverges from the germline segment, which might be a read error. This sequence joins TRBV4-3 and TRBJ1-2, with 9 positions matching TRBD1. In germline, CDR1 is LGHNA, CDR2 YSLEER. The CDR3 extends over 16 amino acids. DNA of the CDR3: TGCGCCAGCAGCCTTACGCCGGGACAGGGAAACTCTGGCTACACCTTC. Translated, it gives CASSLTPGQGNSGYTF.

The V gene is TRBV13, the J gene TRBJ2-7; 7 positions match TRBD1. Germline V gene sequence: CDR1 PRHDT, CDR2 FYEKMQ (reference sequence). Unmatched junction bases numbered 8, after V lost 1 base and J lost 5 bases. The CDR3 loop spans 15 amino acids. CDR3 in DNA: TGTGCCAGCAGCTTAGAAGGGACAGCCACCCACGAGCAGTACTTC. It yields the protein CASSLEGTATHEQYF.

CDR3 nucleotide sequence: TGTGCCAGCAGCGGCTCAGGGGTTAACTATGGCTACACCTTC. It is translated as CASSGSGVNYGYTF. V usage is TRBV9 and J usage is TRBJ1-2, with D perhaps matching TRBD1 (6 bases). There are 14 residues in the CDR3. Trimming cost V 3 bases and J 1 base, with 10 bases left between them. Germline CDR1 reads SGDLS; CDR2 reads YYNGEE.

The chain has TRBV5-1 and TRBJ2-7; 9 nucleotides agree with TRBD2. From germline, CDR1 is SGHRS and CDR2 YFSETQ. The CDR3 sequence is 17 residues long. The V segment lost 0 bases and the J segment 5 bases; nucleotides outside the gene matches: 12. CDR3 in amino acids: CASSLGPAKREVHEQYF. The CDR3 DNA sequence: TGCGCCAGCAGCTTGGGGCCTGCGAAGCGGGAGGTCCACGAGCAGTACTTC. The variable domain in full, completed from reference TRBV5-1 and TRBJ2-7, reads KAGVTQTPRYLIKTRGQQVTLSCSPISGHRSVSWYQQTPGQGLQFLFEYFSETQRNKGNFPGRFSGRQFSNSRSEMNVSTLELGDSALYLCASSLGPAKREVHEQYFGPGTRLTVT.

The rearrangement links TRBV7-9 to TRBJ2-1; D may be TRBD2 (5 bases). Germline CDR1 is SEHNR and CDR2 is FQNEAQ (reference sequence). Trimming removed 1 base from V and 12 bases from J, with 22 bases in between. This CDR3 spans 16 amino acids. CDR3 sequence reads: CASSLVARTRARGQFF. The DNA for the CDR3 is TGTGCCAGCAGCTTAGTGGCGAGGACGCGGGCACGTGGGCAGTTCTTC.

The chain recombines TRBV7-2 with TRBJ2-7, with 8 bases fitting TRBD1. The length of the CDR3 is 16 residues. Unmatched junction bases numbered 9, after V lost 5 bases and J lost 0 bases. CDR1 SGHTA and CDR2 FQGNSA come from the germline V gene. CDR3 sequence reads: CASSHRGYGLSYEQYF. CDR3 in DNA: TGTGCCAGCAGCCACAGGGGGTATGGGCTCTCCTACGAGCAGTACTTC.

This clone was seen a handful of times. The CDR3 nucleotides read TGTGCTAGTGGTTTGACATTAGCGGGGGACGGGCAGTACTTC. Translated: CASGLTLAGDGQYF. The J gene is TRBJ2-7, the V gene TRBV12-5; TRBD2 agrees at 9 bases. V gave up 2 bases and J gave up 9 bases; unmatched junction bases: 8. This CDR3 has 14 amino acids. Per the germline V gene, CDR1 is LGHNT and CDR2 is FRNRAP.

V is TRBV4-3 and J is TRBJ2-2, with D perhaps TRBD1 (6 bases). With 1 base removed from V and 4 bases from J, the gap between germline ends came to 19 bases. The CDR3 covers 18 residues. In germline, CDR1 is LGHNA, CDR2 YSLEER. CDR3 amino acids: CASSQGSIGQLLTGELFF. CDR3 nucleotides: TGCGCCAGCAGCCAAGGATCAATCGGACAGCTTCTCACCGGGGAGCTGTTTTTT.

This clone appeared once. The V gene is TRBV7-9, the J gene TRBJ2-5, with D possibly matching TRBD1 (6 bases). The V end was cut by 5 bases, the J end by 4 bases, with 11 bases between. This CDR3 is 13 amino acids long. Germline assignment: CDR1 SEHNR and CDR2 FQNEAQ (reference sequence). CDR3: CASSEGQRETQYF. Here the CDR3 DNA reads TGTGCCAGCAGCGAGGGACAAAGAGAGACCCAGTACTTC.

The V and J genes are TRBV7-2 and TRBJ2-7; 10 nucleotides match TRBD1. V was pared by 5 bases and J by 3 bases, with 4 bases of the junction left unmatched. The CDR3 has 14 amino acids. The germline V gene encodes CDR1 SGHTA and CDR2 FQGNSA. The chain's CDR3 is CASSMTGGVYEQYF. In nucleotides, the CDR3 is TGTGCCAGCAGCATGACAGGGGGCGTCTACGAGCAGTACTTC.

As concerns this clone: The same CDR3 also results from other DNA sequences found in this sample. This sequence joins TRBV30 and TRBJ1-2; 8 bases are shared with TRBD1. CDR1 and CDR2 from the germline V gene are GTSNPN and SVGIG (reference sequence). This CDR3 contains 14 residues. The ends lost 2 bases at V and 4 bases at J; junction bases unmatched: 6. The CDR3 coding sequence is TGTGCCTGGAGTCCAGACAGGGGCCTCTATGGCTACACCTTC. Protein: CAWSPDRGLYGYTF.

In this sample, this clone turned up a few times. The CDR3 spells CASSQGVPGQNTEAFF. The CDR3 nucleotides are TGTGCCAGCAGCCAAGGGGTCCCAGGACAGAACACTGAAGCTTTCTTT. This chain links TRBV4-2 with TRBJ1-1; perhaps TRBD1 as D (5 bases). There are 16 residues in the CDR3. CDR1 LGHNA and CDR2 YNFKEQ come from the germline V gene. Deletions cut 1 base from V and 1 base from J, with 13 bases between.

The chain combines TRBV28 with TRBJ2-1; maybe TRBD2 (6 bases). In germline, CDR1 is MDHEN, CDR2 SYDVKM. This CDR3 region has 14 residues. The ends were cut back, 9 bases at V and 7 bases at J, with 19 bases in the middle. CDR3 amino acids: CASTPSSSGNEQFF. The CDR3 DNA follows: TGTGCCAGTACTCCCTCCTCCAGCGGGAATGAGCAGTTCTTC.

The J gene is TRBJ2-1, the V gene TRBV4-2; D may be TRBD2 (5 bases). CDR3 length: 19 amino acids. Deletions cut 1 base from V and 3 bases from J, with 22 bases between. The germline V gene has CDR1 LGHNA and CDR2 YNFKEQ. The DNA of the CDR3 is TGTGCCAGCAGCCAAGGTAGTGCCCAAGGGAGCCTAAACTACAATGAGCAGTTCTTC. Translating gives CASSQGSAQGSLNYNEQFF.

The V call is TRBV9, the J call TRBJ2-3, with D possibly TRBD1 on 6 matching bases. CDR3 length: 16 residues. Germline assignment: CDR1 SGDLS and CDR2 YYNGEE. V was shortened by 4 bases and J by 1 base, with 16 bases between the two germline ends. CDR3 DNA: TGTGCCAGCAGCCCCGGGGTGGGGGCGCGCACAGATACGCAGTATTTT. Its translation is CASSPGVGARTDTQYF.

In DNA, the CDR3 is TGTGCCAGCAGCTTAGTGACAGGGAGGGAGACCCAGTACTTC. The encoded protein is CASSLVTGRETQYF. The chain joins TRBV7-6 to TRBJ2-5, with a possible D match to TRBD1 (7 bases). Germline assignment: CDR1 SGHVS and CDR2 FNYEAQ. Trimming removed 1 base at V and 5 bases at J, with 11 bases between. There are 14 residues in the CDR3.

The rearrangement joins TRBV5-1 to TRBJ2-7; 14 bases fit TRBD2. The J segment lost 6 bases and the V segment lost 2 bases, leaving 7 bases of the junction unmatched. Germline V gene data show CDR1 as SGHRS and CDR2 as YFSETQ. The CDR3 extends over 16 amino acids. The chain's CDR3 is CASSLRLAGGPGEQYF. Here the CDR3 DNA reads TGCGCCAGCAGCTTACGACTAGCGGGAGGGCCCGGCGAGCAGTACTTC.

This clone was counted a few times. In DNA, the CDR3 is TGTGCCAGCAGTAGCGACCTAGGGGATGGCTACACCTTC. Amino acids: CASSSDLGDGYTF. The chain uses TRBV2 and TRBJ1-2; D perhaps matches TRBD1 (5 bases). Germline assignment: CDR1 SNHLY and CDR2 FYNNEI. V shed 5 bases and J shed 6 bases, with 13 bases lying between them. CDR3 length: 13 residues.

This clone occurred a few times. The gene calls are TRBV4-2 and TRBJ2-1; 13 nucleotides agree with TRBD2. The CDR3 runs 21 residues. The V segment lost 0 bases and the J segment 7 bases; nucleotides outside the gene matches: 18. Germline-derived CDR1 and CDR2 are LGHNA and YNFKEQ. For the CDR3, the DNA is TGTGCCAGCAGCCAAGATAGGCACGGACTAGCGGGAGTGGGTACACAGAATGAGCAGTTCTTC. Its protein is CASSQDRHGLAGVGTQNEQFF.

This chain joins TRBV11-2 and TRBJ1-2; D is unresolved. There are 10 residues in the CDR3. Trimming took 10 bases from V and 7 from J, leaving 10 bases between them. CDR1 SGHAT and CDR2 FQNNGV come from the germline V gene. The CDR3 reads CATLERGYTF. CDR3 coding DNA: TGTGCCACACTTGAGCGTGGCTACACCTTC.

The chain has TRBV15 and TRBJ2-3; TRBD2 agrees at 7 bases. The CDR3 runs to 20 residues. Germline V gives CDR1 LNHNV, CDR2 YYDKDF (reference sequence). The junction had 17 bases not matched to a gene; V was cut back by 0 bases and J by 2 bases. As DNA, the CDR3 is TGTGCCACCAGCAGAGATCATGAGGAACTAGCGCCGATCGTCACAGATACGCAGTATTTT. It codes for CATSRDHEELAPIVTDTQYF.

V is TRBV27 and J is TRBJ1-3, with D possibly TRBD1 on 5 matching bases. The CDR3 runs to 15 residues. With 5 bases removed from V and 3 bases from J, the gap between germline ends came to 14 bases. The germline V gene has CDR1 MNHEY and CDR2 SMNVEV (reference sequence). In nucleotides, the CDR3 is TGTGCCAGCAGTGGTTCCAGGGTTGGTGGAAACACCATATATTTT. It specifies CASSGSRVGGNTIYF.

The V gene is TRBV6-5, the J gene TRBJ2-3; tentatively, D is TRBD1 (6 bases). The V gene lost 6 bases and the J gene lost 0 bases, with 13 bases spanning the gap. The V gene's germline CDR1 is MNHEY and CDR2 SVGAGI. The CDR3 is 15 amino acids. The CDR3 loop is CASSPVDRSTDTQYF. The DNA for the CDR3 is TGTGCCAGCAGCCCCGTCGACAGGAGCACAGATACGCAGTATTTT.

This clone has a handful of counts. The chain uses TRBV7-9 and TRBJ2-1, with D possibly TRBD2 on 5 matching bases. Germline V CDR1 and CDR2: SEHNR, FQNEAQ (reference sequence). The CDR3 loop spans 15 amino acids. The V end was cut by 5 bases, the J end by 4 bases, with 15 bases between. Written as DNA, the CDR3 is TGTGCCAGCAGCACCTCACGGAGGTGGTACAATGAGCAGTTCTTC. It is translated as CASSTSRRWYNEQFF. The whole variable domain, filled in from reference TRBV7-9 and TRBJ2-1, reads DTGVSQNPRHKITKRGQNVTFRCDPISEHNRLYWYRQTLGQGPEFLTYFQNEAQLEKSRLLSDRFSAERPKGSFSTLEIQRTEQGDSAMYLCASSTSRRWYNEQFFGPGTRLTVL.

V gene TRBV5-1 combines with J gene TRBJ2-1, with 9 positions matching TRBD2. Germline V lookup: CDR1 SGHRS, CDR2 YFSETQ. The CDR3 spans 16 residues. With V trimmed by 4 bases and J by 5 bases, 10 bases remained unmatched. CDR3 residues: CASSEKTSGEHNEQFF. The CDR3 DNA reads TGCGCCAGCAGCGAAAAGACTAGCGGTGAACACAATGAGCAGTTCTTC. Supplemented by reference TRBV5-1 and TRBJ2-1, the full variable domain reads KAGVTQTPRYLIKTRGQQVTLSCSPISGHRSVSWYQQTPGQGLQFLFEYFSETQRNKGNFPGRFSGRQFSNSRSEMNVSTLELGDSALYLCASSEKTSGEHNEQFFGPGTRLTVL.

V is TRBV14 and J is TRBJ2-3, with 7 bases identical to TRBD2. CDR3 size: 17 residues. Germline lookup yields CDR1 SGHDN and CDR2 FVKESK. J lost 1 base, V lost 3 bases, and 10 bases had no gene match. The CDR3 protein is CASSQPSSGHCTDTQYF. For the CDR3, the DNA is TGTGCCAGCAGCCAGCCCTCTAGCGGACATTGCACAGATACGCAGTATTTT.

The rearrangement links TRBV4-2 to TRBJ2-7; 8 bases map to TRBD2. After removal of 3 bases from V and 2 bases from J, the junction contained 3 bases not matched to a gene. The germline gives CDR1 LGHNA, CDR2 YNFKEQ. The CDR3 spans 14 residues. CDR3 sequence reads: CASSQPGGAYEQYF. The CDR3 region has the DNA TGTGCCAGCAGCCAGCCCGGGGGGGCCTACGAGCAGTACTTC.